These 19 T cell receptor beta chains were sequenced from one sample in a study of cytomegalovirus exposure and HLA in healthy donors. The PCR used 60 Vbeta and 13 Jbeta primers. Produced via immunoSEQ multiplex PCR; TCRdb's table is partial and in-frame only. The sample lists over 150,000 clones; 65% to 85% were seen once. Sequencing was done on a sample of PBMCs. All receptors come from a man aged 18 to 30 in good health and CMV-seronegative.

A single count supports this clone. CDR3 in amino acids: CADGRFDEKLFF. In nucleotides, the CDR3 is TGTGCTGACGGGAGATTTGATGAAAAACTGTTTTTT. The chain combines TRBV28 with TRBJ1-4; D gene uncertain. Looked up from germline, CDR1 is MDHEN and CDR2 is SYDVKM. The CDR3 runs to 12 residues.

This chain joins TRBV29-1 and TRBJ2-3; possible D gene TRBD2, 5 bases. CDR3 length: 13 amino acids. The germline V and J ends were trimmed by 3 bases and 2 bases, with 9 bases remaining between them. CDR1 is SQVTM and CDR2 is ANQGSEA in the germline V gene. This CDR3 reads CSVDGGITDTQYF. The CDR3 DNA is TGCAGCGTTGATGGAGGAATCACAGATACGCAGTATTTT.

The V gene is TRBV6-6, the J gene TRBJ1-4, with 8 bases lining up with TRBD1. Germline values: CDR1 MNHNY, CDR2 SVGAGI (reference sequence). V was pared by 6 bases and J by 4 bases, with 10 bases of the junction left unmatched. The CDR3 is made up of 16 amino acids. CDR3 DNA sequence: TGTGCCAGCAGCTTCGGACAGGGTTGGATTAATGAAAAACTGTTTTTT. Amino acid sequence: CASSFGQGWINEKLFF.

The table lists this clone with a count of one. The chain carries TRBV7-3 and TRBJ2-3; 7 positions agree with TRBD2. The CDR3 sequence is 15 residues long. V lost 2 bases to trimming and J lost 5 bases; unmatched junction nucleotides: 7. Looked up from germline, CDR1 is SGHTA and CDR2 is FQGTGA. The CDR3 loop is CASSLGAGRGDTQYF. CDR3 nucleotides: TGTGCCAGCAGCTTAGGGGCAGGGAGGGGAGATACGCAGTATTTT.

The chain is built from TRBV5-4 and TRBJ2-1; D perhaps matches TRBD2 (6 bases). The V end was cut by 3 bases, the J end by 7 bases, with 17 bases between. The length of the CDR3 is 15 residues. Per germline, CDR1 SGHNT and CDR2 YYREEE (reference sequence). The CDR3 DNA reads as TGTGCCAGCAGCTCAATAATGGGAGGATCTAATGAGCAGTTCTTC. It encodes CASSSIMGGSNEQFF.

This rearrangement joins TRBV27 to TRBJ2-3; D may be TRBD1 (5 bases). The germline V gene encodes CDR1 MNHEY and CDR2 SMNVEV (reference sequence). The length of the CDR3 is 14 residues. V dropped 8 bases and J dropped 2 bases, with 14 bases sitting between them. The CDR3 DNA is TGTGCCAGCGCTATAGGGGCACTCACAGATACGCAGTATTTT. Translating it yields CASAIGALTDTQYF.

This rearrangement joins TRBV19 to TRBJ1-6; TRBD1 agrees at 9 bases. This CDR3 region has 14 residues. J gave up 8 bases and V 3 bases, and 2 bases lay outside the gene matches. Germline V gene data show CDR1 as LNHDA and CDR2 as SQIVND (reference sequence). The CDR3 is CASSMGTGYSPLHF. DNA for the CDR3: TGTGCCAGTAGTATGGGGACAGGGTATTCACCCCTCCACTTT.

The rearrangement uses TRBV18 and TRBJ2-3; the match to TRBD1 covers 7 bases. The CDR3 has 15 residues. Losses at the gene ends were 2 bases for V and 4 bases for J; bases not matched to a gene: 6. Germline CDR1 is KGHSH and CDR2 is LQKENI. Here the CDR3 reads CASSPGEGAADTQYF. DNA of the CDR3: TGTGCCAGCTCACCAGGAGAGGGGGCGGCAGATACGCAGTATTTT. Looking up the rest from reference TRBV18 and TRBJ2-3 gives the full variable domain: NAGVMQNPRHLVRRRGQEARLRCSPMKGHSHVYWYRQLPEEGLKFMVYLQKENIIDESGMPKERFSAEFPKEGPSILRIQQVVRGDSAAYFCASSPGEGAADTQYFGPGTRLTVL.

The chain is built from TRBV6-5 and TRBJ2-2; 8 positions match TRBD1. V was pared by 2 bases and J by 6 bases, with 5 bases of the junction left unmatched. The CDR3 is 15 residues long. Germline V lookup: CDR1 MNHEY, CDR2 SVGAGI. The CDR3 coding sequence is TGTGCCAGCAGTTACGATCACAGGGGGGCCGGGGAGCTGTTTTTT. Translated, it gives CASSYDHRGAGELFF.

CDR3 protein: CASRERANYGYTF. Here the CDR3 DNA reads TGTGCCAGCAGGGAACGGGCTAACTATGGCTACACCTTC. The chain couples TRBV6-6 to TRBJ1-2; no definite D call. The germline V and J ends were trimmed by 6 bases and 0 bases, with 8 bases remaining between them. In germline, CDR1 is MNHNY, CDR2 SVGAGI (reference sequence). The CDR3 runs 13 residues.

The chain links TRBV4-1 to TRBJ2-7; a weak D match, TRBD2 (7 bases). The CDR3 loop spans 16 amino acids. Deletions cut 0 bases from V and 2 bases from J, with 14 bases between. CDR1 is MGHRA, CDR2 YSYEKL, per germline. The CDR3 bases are TGCGCCAGCAGCCAAGAAGCCAGGGAGGGGGCCTACGAGCAGTACTTC. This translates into CASSQEAREGAYEQYF.

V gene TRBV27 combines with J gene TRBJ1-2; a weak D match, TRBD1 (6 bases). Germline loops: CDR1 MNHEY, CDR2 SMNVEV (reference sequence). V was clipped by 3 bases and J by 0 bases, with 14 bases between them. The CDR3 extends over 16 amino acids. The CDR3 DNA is TGTGCCAGCAGTTTGGGGGCACCCGGGTCTAACTATGGCTACACCTTC. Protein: CASSLGAPGSNYGYTF.

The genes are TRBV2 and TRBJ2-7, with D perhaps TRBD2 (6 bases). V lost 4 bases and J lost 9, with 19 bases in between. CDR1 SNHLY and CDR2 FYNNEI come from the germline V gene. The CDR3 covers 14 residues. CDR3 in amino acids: CASSAWDSGSGQYF. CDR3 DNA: TGTGCCAGCAGTGCCTGGGACTCTGGATCTGGGCAGTACTTC.

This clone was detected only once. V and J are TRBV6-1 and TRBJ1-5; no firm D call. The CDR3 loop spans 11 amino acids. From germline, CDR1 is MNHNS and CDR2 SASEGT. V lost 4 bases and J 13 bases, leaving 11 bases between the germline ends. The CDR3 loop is CASSAYVFQHF. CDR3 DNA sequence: TGTGCCAGCAGTGCCTACGTCTTTCAGCATTTT.

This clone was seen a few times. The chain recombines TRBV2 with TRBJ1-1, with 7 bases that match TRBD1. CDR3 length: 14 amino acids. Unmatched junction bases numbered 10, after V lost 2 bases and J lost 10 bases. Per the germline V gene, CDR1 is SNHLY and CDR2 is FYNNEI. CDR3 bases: TGTGCCAGCAGTGAACTCCCAGGGGGGCTGGGAGCTTTCTTT. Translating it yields CASSELPGGLGAFF.

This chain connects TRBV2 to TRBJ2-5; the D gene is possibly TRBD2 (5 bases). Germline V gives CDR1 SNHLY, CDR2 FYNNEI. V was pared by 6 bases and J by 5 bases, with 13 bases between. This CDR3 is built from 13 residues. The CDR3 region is CASSKTGSETQYF. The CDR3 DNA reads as TGTGCCAGCAGCAAAACGGGGAGCGAGACCCAGTACTTC.

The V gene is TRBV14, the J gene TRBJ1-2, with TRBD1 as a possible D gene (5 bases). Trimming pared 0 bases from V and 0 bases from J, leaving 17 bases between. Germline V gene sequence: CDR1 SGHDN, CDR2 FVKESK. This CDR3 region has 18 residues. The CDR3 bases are TGTGCCAGCAGCCAAGAACTGTGGACGGGGGAACCTAACTATGGCTACACCTTC. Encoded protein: CASSQELWTGEPNYGYTF.

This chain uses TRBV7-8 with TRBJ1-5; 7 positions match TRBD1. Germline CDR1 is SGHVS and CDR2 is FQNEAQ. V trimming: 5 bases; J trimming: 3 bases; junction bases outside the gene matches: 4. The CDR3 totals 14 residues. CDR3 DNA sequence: TGTGCCAGCAGCCACGACAGGGACAATCAGCCCCAGCATTTT. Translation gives CASSHDRDNQPQHF.

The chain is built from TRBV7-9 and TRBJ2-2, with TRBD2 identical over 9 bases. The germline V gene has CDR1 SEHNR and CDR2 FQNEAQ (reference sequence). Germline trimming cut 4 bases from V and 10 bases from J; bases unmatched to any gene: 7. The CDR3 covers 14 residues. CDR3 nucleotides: TGTGCCAGCAGCTCGCTAGCGGGGCCGAAGGAGCTGTTTTTT. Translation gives CASSSLAGPKELFF. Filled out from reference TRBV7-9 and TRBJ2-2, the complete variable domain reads DTGVSQNPRHKITKRGQNVTFRCDPISEHNRLYWYRQTLGQGPEFLTYFQNEAQLEKSRLLSDRFSAERPKGSFSTLEIQRTEQGDSAMYLCASSSLAGPKELFFGEGSRLTVL.